This TCR beta chain is from a study of cytomegalovirus exposure and HLA in healthy donors. The length of the CDR3 is 20 residues. Trimming took 2 bases from V and 0 from J; bases not matched to a gene: 16. Germline V CDR1 and CDR2: SGHRS, YFSETQ. In nominal health when sampled, donors likely had unrecorded immune exposures nonetheless. Study conclusions and caveats: Highly shared sequence variants in one cluster were likely a sequencing artifact. CMV serostatus was the sole immune exposure data available. When a later analysis was performed, an Asian-associated ancestry cluster reportedly had fewer N-insertions than the roughly 670-donor mean.

Turning to this clone: What it binds is unknown.

PCR was performed using 60 Vbeta and 13 Jbeta primers. Sequenced by immunoSEQ multiplex PCR; TCRdb stores in-frame clones only, minus some. This sample has over 60,000 clones; 65% to 85% occur once, and the top ten carry under 15%. The chain couples TRBV5-1 to TRBJ2-1; 8 nucleotides match TRBD2. The receptor's source is a man in his 70s in good health and CMV-seronegative. Material for sequencing was PBMCs. CDR3 in DNA: TGCGCCAGCAGCTTAATCGGCGGGAGGAGTCCCAGGAGCTCCTACAATGAGCAGTTCTTC. Translated: CASSLIGGRSPRSSYNEQFF.